Reported below is one T cell receptor (beta chain). Data came from immunoSEQ multiplex PCR; TCRdb stores just in-frame clones and leaves some out. The repertoire holds roughly 120,000 clones, with 89% as singletons. The data were taken from a study of control samples from healthy donors and cancer patients. Per germline, CDR1 SGHRS and CDR2 YFSETQ. The CDR3 has 16 residues. V lost 1 base and J lost 0, with 13 bases in between. The J gene is TRBJ1-1, the V gene TRBV5-1; D is perhaps TRBD1 (6 bases). The clonotype comes from a man over 45 in good health. The specimen sequenced was blood. The CDR3 region has the DNA TGCGCCAGCAGCTTGACAGGGCCGATAATGAACACTGAAGCTTTCTTT. This sequence encodes CASSLTGPIMNTEAFF.